Below are 10 T cell receptor beta chains sequenced from a single sample in a study of T cell repertoires in cytomegalovirus infection. Antigens for these TCRs are unknown. From the reads, TCRdb called clonotypes with MiXCR, one entry per CDR3 protein. The table records hundreds of thousands of distinct CDR3 sequences, roughly 42% of them present only once. Sample: cultured PBMCs, taken from culture after CMV antigen stimulation. Source of these receptors: a human donor in good health (CMV status not recorded). Some clones in this sample may be carry-over from other donors' samples.

The rearrangement uses TRBV5-1 and TRBJ1-2; the D gene is possibly TRBD1 (5 bases). Germline V lookup: CDR1 SGHRS, CDR2 YFSETQ. The CDR3 runs to 13 residues. Between the trimmed V and J ends, which lost 2 bases and 3 bases, there was a span of 8 bases. In DNA form, the CDR3 reads TGCGCCAGCAGCTTAGAAGGGGACTATGGCTACACCTTC. Its translation is CASSLEGDYGYTF.

The sample holds a few counts of this clonotype. The chain carries TRBV12-3 or TRBV12-4 and TRBJ2-7, with a tentative D call TRBD2 (6 bases). V lost 3 bases, J lost 6 bases, and 6 bases lay in between. CDR3 length equals 11 residues. The CDR3 DNA follows: TGTGCCAGCAGTTTTAGCGGCGAGCAGTACTTC. Protein: CASSFSGEQYF.

V usage is TRBV6-5 and J usage is TRBJ1-1; D remains unclear. The CDR3 is 14 amino acids. Trimming shortened V by 2 bases and J by 6 bases, and 13 bases separated the two germline ends. The V gene's germline CDR1 is MNHEY and CDR2 SVGAGI. This CDR3 reads CASSYNGRVAEAFF. CDR3 nucleotides: TGTGCCAGCAGTTACAACGGGCGAGTAGCTGAAGCTTTCTTT.

This chain uses TRBV2 with TRBJ1-1; 7 bases line up with TRBD1. Germline lookup yields CDR1 SNHLY and CDR2 FYNNEI. The CDR3 loop spans 12 amino acids. Trimming cost V 10 bases and J 4 bases; bases outside gene matches: 6. Written as DNA, the CDR3 is TGTGCCAACAGACAGGGCGGCACTGAAGCTTTCTTT. It encodes CANRQGGTEAFF.

This clonotype has more than one count but fewer than ten. This chain connects TRBV20-1 to TRBJ1-1; a weak D match, TRBD1 (6 bases). The germline CDR1 and CDR2 sequences are DFQATT and SNEGSKA (reference sequence). The germline V and J ends were trimmed by 0 bases and 4 bases, with 12 bases remaining between them. This CDR3 spans 14 amino acids. The CDR3 DNA follows: TGCAGTGCTAGAGATACTAGGGGGGGCACTGAAGCTTTCTTT. This codes for CSARDTRGGTEAFF.

This clonotype was observed a few times. The genes are TRBV7-2 and TRBJ2-7; D could derive from TRBD1 or TRBD2 (6 bases each). V was cut by 1 base and J by 3 bases, with 19 bases left in between. The germline CDR1 and CDR2 sequences are SGHTA and FQGNSA. The CDR3 totals 17 residues. The CDR3 DNA follows: TGTGCCAGCAGCTTAGTTGGCCTACAGGGACTTGGCTACGAGCAGTACTTC. The encoded protein is CASSLVGLQGLGYEQYF.

This clonotype was detected a few times. The rearrangement links TRBV11-2 to TRBJ2-7, with D possibly matching TRBD1 (5 bases). Germline CDR1 SGHAT, CDR2 FQNNGV. The V end lost 1 base, the J end lost 6 bases, and 10 bases lay between the germline ends. This CDR3 is 13 amino acids long. The CDR3 is CASSLVVGLEQYF. The CDR3 bases are TGTGCCAGCAGCTTAGTCGTGGGGCTCGAGCAGTACTTC.

This clonotype was counted many times. The chain has TRBV4-3 and TRBJ2-1; tentatively, D is TRBD1 (6 bases). Germline CDR1 is LGHNA and CDR2 is YSLEER. Trimming took 5 bases from V and 4 from J, leaving 12 bases between them. This CDR3 has 14 amino acids. As DNA, the CDR3 is TGCGCCAGCAGCTGGGAGCAGGGGTACAATGAGCAGTTCTTC. Its translation: CASSWEQGYNEQFF.

The chain links TRBV4-1 to TRBJ2-3; TRBD2 aligns across 11 bases. J lost 5 bases, V lost 4 bases, and 5 bases had no gene match. The germline V gene has CDR1 MGHRA and CDR2 YSYEKL. The CDR3 consists of 15 residues. CDR3 nucleotides: TGCGCCAGCAGCCCGCGGACTAGCGGGCAAGATACGCAGTATTTT. Protein sequence: CASSPRTSGQDTQYF.

The chain recombines TRBV7-6 with TRBJ2-5; 12 bases fit TRBD2. CDR1 is SGHVS and CDR2 is FNYEAQ in the germline V gene. The CDR3 is 16 residues long. The trim removed 5 bases at V and 5 bases at J, leaving 9 bases unmatched. The CDR3 region is CASSARLAGVAETQYF. DNA for the CDR3: TGTGCCAGCAGCGCAAGACTAGCGGGGGTGGCGGAGACCCAGTACTTC.